Below are 20 T cell receptor beta chains sequenced from a single sample in a study of blood T cells in healthy people across ages. The second PCR ran roughly 7 to 12 cycles with a sample-barcoded 5' primer and J-beta primers. One entry per CDR3 protein results from TCRdb running MiXCR on the 5' RACE reads. The sample shows 550,000 to 750,000 distinct CDR3 sequences, roughly 20% of them seen only once. The source material was blood. Source of these receptors: a man between 65 and 85 years old in good health.

In this sample, this clonotype turned up a few times. The rearrangement joins TRBV3-1 to TRBJ2-5; D gene ambiguous. Trimming removed 2 bases at V and 0 bases at J, with 4 bases between. The CDR3 runs to 13 residues. CDR1 LGHDT and CDR2 YNNKEL come from the germline V gene (reference sequence). For the CDR3, the DNA is TGTGCCAGCAGCCAACACAACCAAGAGACCCAGTACTTC. This gives the protein CASSQHNQETQYF.

This clonotype was detected only a few times. As the CDR3 is not closed by the conserved phenylalanine or tryptophan, this likely results from a read error. The chain is built from TRBV28 and TRBJ2-5; D is unclear. The DNA end favors TRBJ2-7, so the J call may be wrong. Germline CDR1 reads MDHEN; CDR2 reads SYDVKM. CDR3 length equals 12 residues. CDR3 residues: CASSFYSYEQYL. CDR3 coding DNA: TGTGCCAGCAGTTTCTACAGTTACGAGCAGTACCTC.

The J gene is TRBJ1-4, the V gene TRBV15; D not resolved. The germline V and J ends were trimmed by 0 bases and 2 bases, with 7 bases remaining between them. The V gene's germline CDR1 is LNHNV and CDR2 YYDKDF (reference sequence). The CDR3 length is 15 residues. The CDR3 region has the DNA TGTGCCACCAGCAGAGAAGCGGGGACTAATGAAAAACTGTTTTTT. Its protein is CATSREAGTNEKLFF.

This clonotype came up a few times. The chain couples TRBV11-2 to TRBJ2-7; the D is unclear. V lost 4 bases to trimming and J lost 4 bases, with 14 bases between them. CDR1 is SGHAT, CDR2 FQNNGV, per germline. The CDR3 has 14 amino acids. This CDR3 is CASSSGMGGYEQYF. Here the CDR3 DNA reads TGTGCCAGCAGCTCTGGGATGGGTGGGTACGAGCAGTACTTC.

The chain joins TRBV20-1 to TRBJ2-5; D is perhaps TRBD1 (5 bases). The CDR3 consists of 11 residues. CDR1 DFQATT and CDR2 SNEGSKA come from the germline V gene (reference sequence). Trimming removed 3 bases from V and 10 bases from J, with 12 bases in between. CDR3 protein: CSARNLGDQYF. CDR3 in DNA: TGCAGTGCTAGGAATTTAGGGGACCAGTACTTC.

This clonotype has only a few counts. The chain employs TRBV4-3 and TRBJ2-1, with D possibly matching TRBD2 (6 bases). Trimming shortened V by 0 bases and J by 4 bases, and 13 bases separated the two germline ends. This CDR3 comprises 16 residues. Germline CDR1 LGHNA, CDR2 YSLEER. CDR3 sequence reads: CASSQDWGVGYNEQFF. CDR3 nucleotides: TGCGCCAGCAGCCAAGATTGGGGGGTGGGGTACAATGAGCAGTTCTTC.

This clonotype was seen a few times. A junction boundary mismatches the germline segment, possibly from a read error. The genes are TRBV11-2 and TRBJ2-5; D possibly uses TRBD1 or TRBD2 (6 bases each). Germline CDR1 SGHAT, CDR2 FQNNGV. The CDR3 covers 16 residues. CDR3 sequence (DNA): TGTGCCAGCAGCTTAGATCGATTAGCGGAGGGGGAGACCCGGTACTTC. Amino acid sequence: CASSLDRLAEGETRYF. The complete variable domain, with remaining parts taken from reference TRBV11-2 and TRBJ2-5, reads EAGVAQSPRYKIIEKRQSVAFWCNPISGHATLYWYQQILGQGPKLLIQFQNNGVVDDSQLPKDRFSAERLKGVDSTLKIQPAKLEDSAVYLCASSLDRLAEGETRYFGPGTRLLVL.

The rearrangement joins TRBV6-1 to TRBJ2-1; either TRBD1 or TRBD2 may fit D (5 bases each). The CDR3 is 16 amino acids. Germline CDR1 and CDR2: MNHNS and SASEGT. V lost 3 bases and J lost 5, with 17 bases in between. In DNA, the CDR3 is TGTGCCAGCAGTGAGGGTCCCCCCGGGACCGACAATGAGCAGTTCTTC. Translation gives CASSEGPPGTDNEQFF.

The chain carries TRBV14 and TRBJ2-2, with a weak D call TRBD1 (6 bases). This CDR3 is 14 amino acids long. Trimming removed 8 bases from V and 4 bases from J, with 14 bases in between. Germline loops: CDR1 SGHDN, CDR2 FVKESK. The CDR3 spells CASQLGASTGELFF. As DNA, the CDR3 is TGTGCCAGCCAACTGGGGGCGAGCACCGGGGAGCTGTTTTTT.

Only a few counts were recorded for this clonotype. The chain uses TRBV7-2 and TRBJ2-3; TRBD2 matches at 9 bases. Trimming took 5 bases from V and 4 from J; bases not matched to a gene: 13. The CDR3 runs to 17 residues. Germline values: CDR1 SGHTA, CDR2 FQGNSA. The CDR3 coding sequence is TGTGCCAGCAGCGCCAAGCCAAGCGGGAGGAGGGCAGATACGCAGTATTTT. It specifies CASSAKPSGRRADTQYF.

The sample holds a few counts of this clonotype. This chain joins TRBV14 and TRBJ2-2; TRBD1 matches 8 bases. The CDR3 runs to 14 residues. Trimming cost V 4 bases and J 4 bases; bases outside gene matches: 2. Germline CDR1 and CDR2: SGHDN and FVKESK. Written as DNA, the CDR3 is TGTGCCAGCAGCCCGACAGGGGCCACCGGGGAGCTGTTTTTT. This encodes CASSPTGATGELFF.

This clonotype was observed a handful of times. The gene calls are TRBV6-1 and TRBJ1-1; D is uncertain. In germline, CDR1 is MNHNS, CDR2 SASEGT. The CDR3 length is 13 residues. V shed 3 bases and J shed 0 bases, with 5 bases lying between them. The CDR3 loop reads CASSDQVNTEAFF. The CDR3 DNA is TGTGCCAGCAGTGATCAGGTGAACACTGAAGCTTTCTTT.

The chain couples TRBV2 to TRBJ2-4; 8 nucleotides agree with TRBD2. The germline V gene has CDR1 SNHLY and CDR2 FYNNEI. The CDR3 runs 16 residues. J was trimmed by 0 bases and V by 4 bases; bases with no gene match: 5. The DNA of the CDR3 is TGTGCCAGCAGTGTAGAAGCGGGAGCAGCCAAAAACATTCAGTACTTC. It encodes CASSVEAGAAKNIQYF.

There are a few counts of this clonotype. The chain links TRBV10-1 to TRBJ2-1; 11 nucleotides match TRBD2. CDR3 size: 14 residues. CDR1 WNHNN and CDR2 SYGVQD come from the germline V gene (reference sequence). Losses at the gene ends were 4 bases for V and 5 bases for J; bases not matched to a gene: 1. This CDR3 is CASSGLAGNNEQFF. DNA of the CDR3: TGCGCCAGCAGTGGACTAGCGGGGAACAATGAGCAGTTCTTC.

This clonotype was seen a few times. The genes are TRBV3-1 and TRBJ2-5; TRBD2 aligns across 7 bases. The J call may be wrong; the DNA end is better matched by TRBJ2-7. This CDR3 region has 15 residues. The V gene's germline CDR1 is LGHDT and CDR2 YNNKEL (reference sequence). The CDR3 nucleotides are TGTGCCAGCAGTCACGGGGGGACCCACTCCTACGAGCAGTACTTC. Amino acids: CASSHGGTHSYEQYF.

This clonotype was counted a few times. V gene TRBV20-1 combines with J gene TRBJ2-5, with D perhaps matching TRBD1 or TRBD2 (7 bases each). The J call may be wrong; the DNA end is better matched by TRBJ2-7. Germline CDR1 and CDR2: DFQATT and SNEGSKA (reference sequence). The CDR3 has 14 residues. The CDR3 region has the DNA TGCAGTGCTAGTCCGGGAGGAGGGGGCGACGAGCAGTACTTC. Its translation: CSASPGGGGDEQYF.

The CDR3 protein is CASSMGLAGGLYHNEQFF. The CDR3 region has the DNA TGTGCCAGCAGCATGGGACTAGCGGGAGGTCTCTACCACAATGAGCAGTTCTTC. The chain employs TRBV7-9 and TRBJ2-1; 15 positions agree with TRBD2. The germline CDR1 and CDR2 sequences are SEHNR and FQNEAQ (reference sequence). Trimming removed 5 bases from V and 5 bases from J; junction bases left unmatched: 10. This CDR3 is built from 18 residues.

This chain joins TRBV18 and TRBJ2-5, with 7 positions matching TRBD1. This CDR3 contains 15 residues. Per the germline V gene, CDR1 is KGHSH and CDR2 is LQKENI. V shed 2 bases, J shed 1 base, and the junction held 4 bases outside the gene matches. The CDR3 region is CASSPATGTQETQYF. The CDR3 bases are TGTGCCAGCTCACCAGCGACAGGGACCCAAGAGACCCAGTACTTC.

This clonotype is termed medium-sized. This chain joins TRBV3-1 and TRBJ2-7, with 9 nucleotides matching TRBD2. V shed 1 base and J 7 bases; nucleotides not matched to a gene: 5. In germline, CDR1 is LGHDT, CDR2 YNNKEL (reference sequence). This CDR3 spans 14 amino acids. CDR3: CASSQGLAGYEQYF. In nucleotides, the CDR3 is TGTGCCAGCAGCCAAGGGCTAGCGGGATATGAGCAGTACTTC.

This clonotype was seen only a few times. The chain uses TRBV11-1 and TRBJ2-5; 8 bases agree with TRBD2. Gene TRBJ2-1 matches the end of the DNA better, so the J call may be wrong. Germline CDR1 SGHAT, CDR2 FQDESV (reference sequence). This CDR3 is built from 17 residues. The CDR3 nucleotides are TGTGCCAGCAGCTTATCCTGGATAGCGGGGCCCTACAATGAGCAGTTCTTC. It is translated as CASSLSWIAGPYNEQFF.